This TCR beta chain stems from a study of shared clonotypes between healthy human individuals. Study-level results: Non-shared clonotypes had lower generation probabilities than those shared by all four donors. Richness estimates generally favored naive over memory subsets.

V gave up 2 bases and J gave up 2 bases, with 4 bases separating them. Germline CDR1 reads MNHEY; CDR2 reads SVGAGI. CDR3 length equals 13 residues. Template for every sorted-subset replicate PCR totaled about 0.2 ug DNA, 25,000 to 35,000 T cell genomes. TCRdb's copy holds only in-frame clones and misses some; the assay was immunoSEQ multiplex PCR. The sample lists about 640,000 clones; 72% were seen once. In regard to this clone: Its antigen is still unknown. The same CDR3 is also encoded by other DNA sequences in this sample.

The sequence came from a woman aged 25 to 39 in good health. The chain employs TRBV6-5 and TRBJ1-5, with D uncertain. The sample consisted of memory CD4+ T cells sorted from blood. Noted subset: CD45RA-negative fraction. The CDR3 is CASSYDGNQPQHF. The DNA for the CDR3 is TGTGCCAGCAGTTACGATGGCAATCAGCCCCAGCATTTT.